This T cell receptor (beta chain) was profiled in a study of blood T cell repertoires in COVID-19. The germline V gene encodes CDR1 SGHDN and CDR2 FVKESK. V lost 2 bases to trimming and J lost 6 bases, with 7 bases between them. The CDR3 length is 13 residues. Authors' processing steps: Using reference gene primer amplification, nucleated cell counts were estimated. The method was immunoSEQ multiplex PCR; TCRdb's version includes in-frame clones alone and lacks a portion of them. V, J and clone size were drawn from that table, and D and trimming were deduced from the DNA. The sample has around 250,000 clones; about 80% are singletons.

Sequenced: peripheral blood. The receptor comes from a man between 50 and 59 years old with active or convalescent COVID-19. The chain is built from TRBV14 and TRBJ2-2; a weak D match, TRBD1 (6 bases). The CDR3: CASSQTGSGELFF. CDR3 in DNA: TGTGCCAGCAGCCAAACAGGGTCCGGGGAGCTGTTTTTT.